A selection of T cell receptor beta chains follows, all from one sample in a study of T cell repertoires in cytomegalovirus infection. TCRdb passed the reads through MiXCR, listing each CDR3 protein once. The sample carries about 360,000 distinct CDR3 sequences, 15% to 20% recorded once. The sequencing sample was made of PBMCs. The source is a human donor in good health (CMV status not recorded). Some clones in this sample may be carry-over from other donors' samples. Both conserved end residues are part of each CDR3. D genes are given only for firm matches. Not every row has a clone size; where given, it reads once, few, many or a size class.

size: few; D: .; V: TRBV25-1; J: TRBJ2-2; DNA: TGTGCCAGCAGTGATTTGGGGCGAAGCACCGGGGAGCTGTTTTTT; CDR3: CASSDLGRSTGELFF
size: .; D: .; V: TRBV7-9; J: TRBJ2-1; DNA: TGTGCCAGCAGCGTAAACACCTACAATGAGCAGTTCTTC; CDR3: CASSVNTYNEQFF
size: many; D: .; V: TRBV7-8; J: TRBJ2-5; DNA: TGTGCCAGCAGCTTGACACGACAAGAAAAGACCCAGTACTTC; CDR3: CASSLTRQEKTQYF
size: many; D: TRBD2; V: TRBV7-6; J: TRBJ2-3; DNA: TGTGCCAGCAGCCCTCGGACTAGCGGCACAGATACGCAGTATTTT; CDR3: CASSPRTSGTDTQYF
size: .; D: .; V: TRBV7-4; J: TRBJ2-7; DNA: TGTGCCAGCAAAAGGAACTCACGGGCCATTCGGGCCTACGAGCAGTACTTC; CDR3: CASKRNSRAIRAYEQYF
size: .; D: .; V: TRBV27; J: TRBJ1-5; DNA: TGTGCCAGCAGTACGGGCCGAGAGTATAGCAATCAGCCCCAGCATTTT; CDR3: CASSTGREYSNQPQHF
size: .; D: .; V: TRBV28; J: TRBJ2-1; DNA: TGTGCCAGCAGCCTACAGTACTACAATGAGCAGTTCTTC; CDR3: CASSLQYYNEQFF
size: many; D: .; V: TRBV7-9; J: TRBJ1-5; DNA: TGTGCCAGCAGCTCAACTCAGGGTAGCAATCAGCCCCAGCATTTT; CDR3: CASSSTQGSNQPQHF
size: few; D: .; V: TRBV19; J: TRBJ1-5; DNA: TGTGCCAGTAGTATAGGCCCTTATCAGCCCCAGCATTTT; CDR3: CASSIGPYQPQHF
size: many; D: .; V: TRBV11-2; J: TRBJ1-2; DNA: TGTGCCAGCAGCTGGTCGGGAGACTATGGCTACACCTTC; CDR3: CASSWSGDYGYTF
size: .; D: .; V: TRBV13; J: TRBJ1-6; DNA: TGTGCCAGCAGCGTAACATCTTCACCCCTCCACTTT; CDR3: CASSVTSSPLHF
size: many; D: .; V: TRBV6-2/TRBV6-3; J: TRBJ2-1; DNA: TGTGCCAGCAGTTATACGGGAGACAATGAGCAGTTCTTC; CDR3: CASSYTGDNEQFF
size: many; D: TRBD1; V: TRBV12-3/TRBV12-4; J: TRBJ2-1; DNA: TGTGCCAGCAGCTACAGGGGCCTGGAATTCTTC; CDR3: CASSYRGLEFF
size: .; D: .; V: TRBV19; J: TRBJ2-2; DNA: TGTGCCAGTATCAAGGACCGCTACACCGGGGAGCTGTTTTTT; CDR3: CASIKDRYTGELFF
size: few; D: .; V: TRBV12-3/TRBV12-4; J: TRBJ2-1; DNA: TGTGCCAGCAGAGTGGGGGTCTATGAGCAGTTCTTC; CDR3: CASRVGVYEQFF
size: .; D: .; V: TRBV5-6; J: TRBJ2-3; DNA: TGTGCCAGCAGTCTTGGGGGCTCGATGCTGGGCACAGATACGCAGTATTTT; CDR3: CASSLGGSMLGTDTQYF
size: .; D: .; V: TRBV28; J: TRBJ2-1; DNA: TGTGCCAGCAGTGGAATTGGCTCCTACAATGAGCAGTTCTTC; CDR3: CASSGIGSYNEQFF
size: few; D: .; V: TRBV5-6; J: TRBJ2-7; DNA: TGTGCCAGCAGTCCGCATGACTACGAGCAGTACTTC; CDR3: CASSPHDYEQYF
size: many; D: .; V: TRBV12-5; J: TRBJ2-5; DNA: TGTGCTAGTGGTTTGGTTGTCCTTACGCATGAGACCCAGTACTTC; CDR3: CASGLVVLTHETQYF
size: few; D: TRBD2; V: TRBV18; J: TRBJ2-6; DNA: TGTGCCAGCTCAGACGGGACTACGAACTCTGGGGCCAACGTCCTGACTTTC; CDR3: CASSDGTTNSGANVLTF
size: few; D: TRBD1; V: TRBV7-6; J: TRBJ1-2; DNA: TGTGCCAGCAGCCACCGGGACAGTTACTACACCTTC; CDR3: CASSHRDSYYTF
size: .; D: .; V: TRBV7-2; J: TRBJ2-1; DNA: TGTGCCAGCCCCTCAGGACACTCAAACAATGAGCAGTTCTTC; CDR3: CASPSGHSNNEQFF
size: many; D: .; V: TRBV7-9; J: TRBJ2-7; DNA: TGTGCCAGCAGCTTAGGGCCGGGTTGGAGCTACGAGCAGTACTTC; CDR3: CASSLGPGWSYEQYF
size: few; D: .; V: TRBV12-3/TRBV12-4; J: TRBJ1-1; DNA: TGTGCCAGCAGTTTAACGGTCGGAGTGAACACTGAAGCTTTCTTT; CDR3: CASSLTVGVNTEAFF
size: many; D: TRBD1; V: TRBV12-3/TRBV12-4; J: TRBJ1-1; DNA: TGTGCCAGCAGTTCGGACAGGGTGAACACTGAAGCTTTCTTT; CDR3: CASSSDRVNTEAFF
size: few; D: .; V: TRBV12-3/TRBV12-4; J: TRBJ1-2; DNA: TGTGCCAGCAGTTTATGGGGGCGCGGCTATGGCTACACCTTC; CDR3: CASSLWGRGYGYTF
size: .; D: TRBD2; V: TRBV7-9; J: TRBJ2-5; DNA: TGTGCCAGCAGCCAACTAGCGGGGGAAGAGACCCAGTACTTC; CDR3: CASSQLAGEETQYF
size: .; D: .; V: TRBV5-1; J: TRBJ2-3; DNA: TGCGCCAGCAGCTTGCTAGCAGCAGATACGCAGTATTTT; CDR3: CASSLLAADTQYF
size: .; D: .; V: TRBV28; J: TRBJ2-7; DNA: TGTGCCAGCAGTTTAACTCTTGCCGAGCAGTACTTC; CDR3: CASSLTLAEQYF
size: .; D: TRBD1; V: TRBV20-1; J: TRBJ2-7; DNA: TGCAGTGCTAGAGAGGGACAGGGTCTCTACGAGCAGTACTTC; CDR3: CSAREGQGLYEQYF
size: .; D: .; V: TRBV6-1; J: TRBJ1-5; DNA: TGTGCCAGCAGTTTTTTAGTCTATCAGCCCCAGCATTTT; CDR3: CASSFLVYQPQHF
size: .; D: .; V: TRBV19; J: TRBJ1-4; DNA: TGTGCCAGTAAAGACGGCTCAGCAACTAATGAAAAACTGTTTTTT; CDR3: CASKDGSATNEKLFF
size: few; D: .; V: TRBV10-3; J: TRBJ1-4; DNA: TGTGCCATCAGTGAGGGGACTAATGAAAAACTGTTTTTT; CDR3: CAISEGTNEKLFF
size: .; D: TRBD2; V: TRBV5-1; J: TRBJ2-3; DNA: TGCGCCAGCACCCGAGCGGGAAGCACAGATACGCAGTATTTT; CDR3: CASTRAGSTDTQYF
size: few; D: TRBD1; V: TRBV29-1; J: TRBJ2-3; DNA: TGCAGCGTTGTCGTCAGGGGGAACACAGATACGCAGTATTTT; CDR3: CSVVVRGNTDTQYF
size: .; D: .; V: TRBV2; J: TRBJ1-1; DNA: TGTGCCAGCAGTGAAAGAGTTTCGGGGGCGCGCACTGAAGCTTTCTTT; CDR3: CASSERVSGARTEAFF
size: many; D: TRBD1; V: TRBV7-9; J: TRBJ1-1; DNA: TGTGCCAGCAGCTTAAGCGGACAGGGTGCTACTGAAGCTTTCTTT; CDR3: CASSLSGQGATEAFF